The sequence of this T cell receptor beta chain was determined in a study of CD8 T cells in Susac syndrome. The RNA, roughly 0.5 to 1 ug, was put through reverse transcription using random hexamers. TCRdb recomputed calls from the immunoSEQ multiplex PCR reads with MiXCR, one row per CDR3 protein. The sample has about 200,000 distinct CDR3 sequences, around 95% seen once. This sequence was found in a human donor in good health. Sequencing used CD4+ T cells from PBMCs.

CDR3 protein: CSVAGRGRNEQYF. The CDR3 nucleotides read TGCAGCGTGGCGGGCAGGGGGCGAAACGAGCAGTACTTC. The chain joins TRBV29-1 to TRBJ2-7; 8 bases are shared with TRBD1. Germline lookup yields CDR1 SQVTM and CDR2 ANQGSEA. Germline trimming cut 6 bases from V and 5 bases from J; bases unmatched to any gene: 9. The CDR3 consists of 13 residues.